These 5 T cell receptor beta chains originate from one sample sequenced in a study of neurological immune-mediated disorders (dated by TCRdb to about 2019). The label giving this sample's time point can be read as: longitudinal time-point 3. Libraries were built with 5' RACE. The run used an Illumina HiSeq 2500. In-frame beta chains were kept once TCRdb had trimmed the public reads at Q25 with fastp and called clones with MiXCR. Every entry covers one CDR3 protein and lists the most common genes and DNA from its rows. The sample has approximately 100,000 distinct CDR3 sequences on record, 9.5% to 14% of them singletons. The ten largest clones add up to approximately 3.4% of the sample. Sequencing was performed on PBMCs. All receptors derive from a female donor with HTLV-1-associated myelopathy (HAM/TSP).

Ten or more counts support this clonotype. The gene calls are TRBV12-3 or TRBV12-4 and TRBJ2-7; D ambiguous. The CDR3 length is 11 residues. V dropped 0 bases and J dropped 6 bases, with 3 bases sitting between them. The CDR3 here is CASSLAGEQYF. CDR3 in DNA: TGTGCCAGCAGTTTAGCGGGCGAGCAGTACTTC.

In this sample, this clonotype turned up many times. The rearrangement uses TRBV20-1 and TRBJ2-5, with 11 bases lining up with TRBD2. The germline CDR1 and CDR2 sequences are DFQATT and SNEGSKA (reference sequence). This CDR3 comprises 18 residues. V gave up 0 bases and J gave up 5 bases; unmatched junction bases: 14. The chain's CDR3 is CSARDGGVTSGVRETQYF. The CDR3 nucleotides read TGCAGTGCTAGAGATGGCGGGGTGACTAGCGGGGTGCGCGAGACCCAGTACTTC.

The V call is TRBV5-1, the J call TRBJ2-5; the D is unclear. V lost 2 bases and J 5 bases, leaving 19 bases between the germline ends. CDR1 SGHRS and CDR2 YFSETQ come from the germline V gene. This CDR3 contains 16 residues. In DNA, the CDR3 is TGCGCCAGCAGCTTCATGGCAGGTCCCCCTGAGGAGACCCAGTACTTC. It yields the protein CASSFMAGPPEETQYF.

This clonotype was seen ten or more times. The J gene is TRBJ1-3, the V gene TRBV7-9, with unresolved D. Germline CDR1 SEHNR, CDR2 FQNEAQ (reference sequence). The CDR3 totals 14 residues. With 6 bases removed from V and 0 bases from J, the gap between germline ends came to 9 bases. CDR3 loop: CASRAASSGNTIYF. CDR3 bases: TGTGCCAGCAGGGCCGCGAGCTCTGGAAACACCATATATTTT. The full variable domain, with the rest looked up from reference TRBV7-9 and TRBJ1-3, is DTGVSQNPRHKITKRGQNVTFRCDPISEHNRLYWYRQTLGQGPEFLTYFQNEAQLEKSRLLSDRFSAERPKGSFSTLEIQRTEQGDSAMYLCASRAASSGNTIYFGEGSWLTVV.

Many counts were recorded for this clonotype. The V gene is TRBV6-6, the J gene TRBJ1-1, with 7 bases aligning to TRBD1. V dropped 0 bases and J dropped 7; count of bases not matched to a gene: 14. The CDR3 has 17 amino acids. Germline-derived CDR1 and CDR2 are MNHNY and SVGAGI (reference sequence). The CDR3 DNA follows: TGTGCCAGCAGTTACTCGAGTGAGAGGGGGCGAAACGTTGAAGCTTTCTTT. Translation: CASSYSSERGRNVEAFF.